This T cell receptor (beta chain) was retrieved from a study of neurological immune-mediated disorders (dated by TCRdb to between 2019 and 2020). Regarding the study in general: Peripheral blood TCR-beta repertoires from HTLV-I-associated myelopathy (HAM/TSP) patients, multiple sclerosis patients and healthy controls were compared by UMI-based sequencing. Longitudinal samples, technical triplicates and paired sorted CD4+ and CD8+ T-cell subsets, alongside PBMC samples, were included among the roughly 96 TCR-beta libraries. Of the approximately 66 subjects in the cohort, roughly 14 were HAM/TSP patients, some 34 were multiple sclerosis patients, and roughly 20 were healthy controls. Each longitudinal HAM/TSP and healthy donor was sampled at 3 time-points spaced at about 3-45 month intervals.

cDNA synthesis used template-switch 5'RACE with a primer carrying a 10-nucleotide random unique molecular identifier tagging each TCR transcript. Over 180 million TCR-beta sequences, covering 15-18 subjects, were produced in each sequencing run. The RNeasy kit was used to extract total RNA. TCR-beta VDJ regions were amplified with primers for the TCR constant region and the 5'RACE anchor, using the KAPA Real-time Library Amplification kit. A first PCR added sample indexes and Illumina adaptors, after which a second PCR increased the library yield. After purification with Ampure beads, the TCR product of roughly 650 bp was size-selected on a 2% E-gel SizeSelection system. Before pooling, libraries had their quality checked on a Bioanalyzer, their concentration measured with Qubit, and their quantity determined with the Kapa Library Quantification kit. An Illumina HiSeq 2500 sequenced the libraries paired-end 2 x 150 bp. To increase sequence diversity, about 25-31% phiX was spiked into each library pool. The authors' pipeline ran thus. Quality-filtered reads were processed with the UMI-based MiGEC pipeline, which removed over 75% of raw TCR sequences during error correction. VDJ genes were aligned to IMGT germline references, and each clonotype was defined by a unique CDR3 amino acid sequence together with V-J genes. VDJtools evaluated clonal expansion, Shannon diversity and CDR3 relatedness (CalcPairwiseDistances, ClusterSamples); CLCbio workbench built phylogenetic trees. Using coefficient-of-variation modelling across technical triplicates, the study counted a clone as expanded if it had at least 8 unique UMIs. The public reads were reprocessed in TCRdb via fastp at Q25 and MiXCR, keeping in-frame beta chains. Each CDR3 protein appears once, grouped with its most common genes and DNA. The V and J calls follow TCRdb's processing rather than the paper's. A total of roughly 100,000 distinct CDR3 sequences appear in this sample, 9.5% to 14% of them only once. The ten largest clones represent more than 2.5% of the sample.

The time point label of this sample denotes: longitudinal time-point 3. For the unsorted PBMC libraries, 2 million PBMCs were stored in RNAlater at -80 degrees C until RNA extraction and were used to generate the libraries. Peripheral blood was subjected to Ficoll-Hypaque density gradient centrifugation to isolate PBMCs, which were then cryopreserved in liquid nitrogen. CDR1 and CDR2, per the germline V gene, are SGHTA and FQGNSA. Deletion took 0 bases off V and 8 bases off J, with a span of 14 bases between the germline ends. Taken from cysteine to phenylalanine, the CDR3 has 15 residues. Of all the DNA, just the CDR3 is kept, 45 bases in frame from base 1. This clonotype was counted at least ten times. Its cognate antigen has yet to be identified. Per-nucleotide qualities are absent, and no much larger clonotype sits a single base away. The study at large found these results: The highest TCR clonal expansion was observed in HAM/TSP patients, whereas the lowest was observed in MS patients, even when compared with healthy controls. No identical CDR3 amino acid sequences were shared among expanded clones across subjects, suggesting private TCR-beta repertoires in all groups.

Sequenced: PBMCs. The receptor chain draws on TRBV7-2 and TRBJ2-1; the D call could be TRBD1 or TRBD2, with each sharing 5 bases. The TCR comes from a female donor with HTLV-1-associated myelopathy (HAM/TSP). The DNA sequence follows: TGTGCCAGCAGCTTAGCTGCCGGGCCGGGGCATGAGCAGTTCTTC. This is translated as CASSLAAGPGHEQFF.